Listed here are 9 T cell receptor beta chains from one sample, sequenced in a study of Graves' ophthalmopathy and Graves' hyperthyroidism. The authors amplified TCR beta CDR3 regions, and they did so from RNA transcripts for repertoire sequencing. In the first round, RT-PCR was carried out with HTBI primers, and a multiplex PCR formed the second round. Each CDR3 protein gets one entry after TCRdb re-called the multiplex PCR reads with MiXCR. The repertoire holds roughly 160,000 distinct CDR3 sequences, with around two fifths as singletons. Specimen: peripheral blood. These TCRs come from a man aged 30 to 39 with Graves' ophthalmopathy.

This chain links TRBV19 with TRBJ2-7; D possibly corresponds to TRBD2 (5 bases). Germline CDR1 LNHDA, CDR2 SQIVND (reference sequence). The CDR3 runs 15 residues. V lost 3 bases and J 5 bases, leaving 17 bases between the germline ends. CDR3 coding DNA: TGTGCCAGTAGTATTAACCGGGATGCCACCCACGAGCAGTACTTC. Its translation is CASSINRDATHEQYF.

The chain links TRBV5-8 to TRBJ1-1, with a weak D call TRBD1 (5 bases). The ends were cut back, 6 bases at V and 3 bases at J, with 18 bases in the middle. The CDR3 contains 15 residues. The germline V gene has CDR1 SGHTS and CDR2 YDEGEE. The CDR3 sequence is CASTSGAQAYTEAFF. Written as DNA, the CDR3 is TGTGCCAGCACTTCTGGGGCACAGGCGTACACTGAAGCTTTCTTT.

This clonotype was detected many times. The chain links TRBV20-1 to TRBJ2-7, with D possibly TRBD2 on 6 matching bases. Germline CDR1 DFQATT, CDR2 SNEGSKA (reference sequence). Trimming took 0 bases from V and 5 from J, leaving 17 bases between them. The CDR3 sequence is 15 residues long. The CDR3 coding sequence is TGCAGTGCTAGAGATATCGGGAGTCTAGCCCACGAGCAGTACTTC. Protein product: CSARDIGSLAHEQYF.

The chain recombines TRBV28 with TRBJ1-5, with a tentative D call TRBD1 (6 bases). Between the trimmed V and J ends, which lost 2 bases and 2 bases, there was a span of 16 bases. This CDR3 contains 17 residues. Germline values: CDR1 MDHEN, CDR2 SYDVKM. CDR3 region: CASSLEGAGVGNQPQHF. The CDR3 nucleotides read TGTGCCAGCAGTTTAGAGGGTGCAGGGGTCGGCAATCAGCCCCAGCATTTT.

The CDR3 protein is CASSLGVLNSPLHF. Here the CDR3 DNA reads TGTGCCAGCAGTTTAGGTGTTCTCAATTCACCCCTCCACTTT. The chain recombines TRBV12-3 or TRBV12-4 with TRBJ1-6; D call uncertain. The CDR3 extends over 14 amino acids. V was pared by 1 base and J by 7 bases, with 8 bases between.

This clonotype was recorded many times. The chain employs TRBV30 and TRBJ2-2; tentative D call: TRBD2 (5 bases). The germline V and J ends were trimmed by 8 bases and 4 bases, with 14 bases remaining between them. Germline V gives CDR1 GTSNPN, CDR2 SVGIG (reference sequence). The CDR3 totals 13 residues. The CDR3: CAQAGKATGELFF. The CDR3 DNA follows: TGTGCCCAAGCCGGGAAGGCCACCGGGGAGCTGTTTTTT.

There are many counts of this clonotype. The J gene is TRBJ2-7, the V gene TRBV12-5; the D gene is possibly TRBD2 (5 bases). The V end lost 5 bases, the J end lost 2 bases, and 10 bases lay between the germline ends. Germline lookup yields CDR1 LGHNT and CDR2 FRNRAP. The CDR3 consists of 13 residues. The CDR3 DNA follows: TGTGCTAGTGGTGCGGGTCTGCCCTACGAGCAGTACTTC. This gives the protein CASGAGLPYEQYF.

This rearrangement joins TRBV7-2 to TRBJ1-2; perhaps TRBD1 as D (5 bases). In germline, CDR1 is SGHTA, CDR2 FQGNSA. The V and J ends lost 5 bases and 3 bases respectively, with 10 bases between them. This CDR3 is 13 amino acids long. CDR3 in DNA: TGTGCCAGCAGCCCGAGCAGGGACTATGGCTACACCTTC. Its protein is CASSPSRDYGYTF.

CDR3 coding DNA: TGTGCCAGCAGTGAAGATGCGGGAGGAAACTACGAGCAGTACTTC. Translating gives CASSEDAGGNYEQYF. The chain has TRBV6-1 and TRBJ2-7; 8 bases are a match to TRBD2. Unmatched junction bases numbered 5, after V lost 1 base and J lost 3 bases. The CDR3 consists of 15 residues. Germline V lookup: CDR1 MNHNS, CDR2 SASEGT.